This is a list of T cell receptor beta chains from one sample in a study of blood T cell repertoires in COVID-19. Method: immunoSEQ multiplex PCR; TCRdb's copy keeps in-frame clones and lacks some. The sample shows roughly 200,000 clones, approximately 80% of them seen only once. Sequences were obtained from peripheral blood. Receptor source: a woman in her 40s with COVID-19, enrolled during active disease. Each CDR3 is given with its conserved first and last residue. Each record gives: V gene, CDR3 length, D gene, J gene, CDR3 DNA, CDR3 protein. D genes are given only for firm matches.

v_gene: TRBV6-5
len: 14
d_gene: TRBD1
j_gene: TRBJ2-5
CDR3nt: TGTGCCTCCAATCCCGGGACAGTCCAAGAGACCCAGTACTTC
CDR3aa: CASNPGTVQETQYF

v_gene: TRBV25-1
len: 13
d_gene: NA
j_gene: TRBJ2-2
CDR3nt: TGTGCCAGCAGTGTCAGGGATACCGGGGAGCTGTTTTTT
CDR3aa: CASSVRDTGELFF

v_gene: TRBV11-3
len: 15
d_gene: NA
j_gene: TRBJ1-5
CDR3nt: TGTGCCAGCAGCTTCGGGGTGTTCCGTGATCAGCCCCAGCATTTT
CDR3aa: CASSFGVFRDQPQHF

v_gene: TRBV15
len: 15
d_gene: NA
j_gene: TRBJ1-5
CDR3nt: TGTGCCACCCGGCTGGACAGCTCCAACAATCAGCCCCAGCATTTT
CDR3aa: CATRLDSSNNQPQHF

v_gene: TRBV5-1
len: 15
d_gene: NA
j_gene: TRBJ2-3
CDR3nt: TGCGCCAGCAGCTTGGTAGACACAATACAGGATACGCAGTATTTT
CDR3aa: CASSLVDTIQDTQYF

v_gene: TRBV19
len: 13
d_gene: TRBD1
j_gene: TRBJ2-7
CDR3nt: TGTGCCAGTAACAGGGGACAGGGAGACGAGCAGTACTTC
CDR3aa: CASNRGQGDEQYF

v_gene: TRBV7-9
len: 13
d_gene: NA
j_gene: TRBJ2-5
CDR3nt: TGTGCCAGCAGCTCCGGGTTAATGGAGACCCAGTACTTC
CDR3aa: CASSSGLMETQYF

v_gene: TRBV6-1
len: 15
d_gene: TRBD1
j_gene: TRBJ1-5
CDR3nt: TGTGCCAGCAGTGAAGCCAGGGGGGACAATCAGCCCCAGCATTTT
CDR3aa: CASSEARGDNQPQHF

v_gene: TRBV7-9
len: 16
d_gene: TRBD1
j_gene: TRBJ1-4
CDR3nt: TGTGCCAGCAGCCAGCCCCCGGGACAGATTAATGAAAAACTGTTTTTT
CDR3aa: CASSQPPGQINEKLFF

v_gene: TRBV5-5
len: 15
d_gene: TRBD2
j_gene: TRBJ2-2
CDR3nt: TGTGCCAGCAGCTTGACTAGCGGGATTACCGGGGAGCTGTTTTTT
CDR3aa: CASSLTSGITGELFF

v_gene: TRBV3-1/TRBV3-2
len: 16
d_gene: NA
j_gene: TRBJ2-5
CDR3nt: TGTGCCAGCAACCAATACCCGACTAGTAGCGGAGAGACCCAGTACTTC
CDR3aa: CASNQYPTSSGETQYF

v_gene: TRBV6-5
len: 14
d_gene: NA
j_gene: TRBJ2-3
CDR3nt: TGTGCCAGCAGTTACGGGCTAGCCGCAGATACGCAGTATTTT
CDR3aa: CASSYGLAADTQYF

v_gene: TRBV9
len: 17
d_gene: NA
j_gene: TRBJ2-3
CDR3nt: TGTGCCAGCAGCGTAGGGTTAGGGGGAGGGAGCACAGATACGCAGTATTTT
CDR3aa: CASSVGLGGGSTDTQYF

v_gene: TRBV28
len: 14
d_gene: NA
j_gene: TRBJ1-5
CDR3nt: TGTGCCAGCAGTTTCCAGGGGCTCAATCAGCCCCAGCATTTT
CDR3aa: CASSFQGLNQPQHF